One and the same sample provided the 15 T cell receptor beta chains below, sequenced in a study of PD-L1 blockade in urothelial cancer. Time point denoted: pretreatment peripheral blood. TCRdb's table, derived via immunoSEQ multiplex PCR, lists solely in-frame clones and lacks some. The data show fewer than 40,000 clones, with approximately 90% seen just once and around 11% held by the top ten. The specimen was PBMCs, collected around atezolizumab (anti-PD-L1) treatment. Receptors originate from an older woman with urothelial cancer.

This clone came up a few times. The V and J genes are TRBV5-1 and TRBJ2-1; 8 bases align to TRBD1. J was trimmed by 7 bases and V by 2 bases; bases with no gene match: 8. Germline V gene data show CDR1 as SGHRS and CDR2 as YFSETQ. The CDR3 has 15 amino acids. CDR3 DNA: TGCGCCAGCAGCTTCGAAGACAGGGGTCTGAATGAGCAGTTCTTC. Its protein is CASSFEDRGLNEQFF.

V gene TRBV12-5 combines with J gene TRBJ2-1; 13 bases map to TRBD2. The CDR3 runs 16 residues. Germline V gene data show CDR1 as LGHNT and CDR2 as FRNRAP. V was pared by 6 bases and J by 3 bases, with 5 bases of the junction left unmatched. For the CDR3, the DNA is TGTGCTAGTGGCTCAGGGACTAGCGGGAACTACAATGAGCAGTTCTTC. Its protein product is CASGSGTSGNYNEQFF.

The chain links TRBV4-1 to TRBJ2-1; the D gene is possibly TRBD2 (5 bases). CDR1 and CDR2 (germline): MGHRA, YSYEKL. V was trimmed by 2 bases and J by 8 bases, leaving 19 bases between them. This CDR3 is 16 amino acids long. The DNA of the CDR3 is TGCGCCAGCAGCCAATTTGCAGGCCGGGAAAACCATGAGCAGTTCTTC. This translates into CASSQFAGRENHEQFF.

In its sample, this clone was seen a few times. This rearrangement joins TRBV7-2 to TRBJ2-1, with 7 bases fitting TRBD2. Germline V gives CDR1 SGHTA, CDR2 FQGNSA. This CDR3 has 14 residues. V shed 5 bases, J shed 6 bases, and the junction held 7 bases outside the gene matches. CDR3 in amino acids: CASSTRDYANEQFF. The CDR3 nucleotides are TGTGCCAGCAGCACCCGGGACTACGCCAATGAGCAGTTCTTC.

The chain employs TRBV18 and TRBJ2-1, with TRBD1 as a possible D gene (6 bases). Trimming removed 0 bases at V and 5 bases at J, with 14 bases between. Germline CDR1 KGHSH, CDR2 LQKENI. The CDR3 runs to 16 residues. This CDR3 reads CASSPPERQVHNEQFF. As DNA, the CDR3 is TGTGCCAGCTCACCACCGGAGAGACAGGTCCACAATGAGCAGTTCTTC.

This rearrangement joins TRBV5-4 to TRBJ1-1, with 8 bases identical to TRBD1. The CDR3 sequence is 15 residues long. After removal of 3 bases from V and 5 bases from J, the junction contained 9 bases not matched to a gene. Per germline, CDR1 SGHNT and CDR2 YYREEE (reference sequence). CDR3: CASSSFRGQRTEAFF. For the CDR3, the DNA is TGTGCCAGCAGCTCCTTCAGGGGGCAAAGGACTGAAGCTTTCTTT.

The chain employs TRBV23-1 and TRBJ2-7; no reliable D call. TRBV23-1 is filed as an ORF, its function uncertain. V lost 0 bases and J lost 5, with 14 bases in between. This CDR3 is built from 15 residues. In DNA form, the CDR3 reads TGCGCCAGCAGTCAATCTCGAGACATACTCCACGAGCAGTACTTC. Residues: CASSQSRDILHEQYF.

This clone was observed a single time. The chain links TRBV4-1 to TRBJ1-4; 10 nucleotides agree with TRBD1. V shed 4 bases, J shed 0 bases, and the junction held 5 bases outside the gene matches. The CDR3 is made up of 17 amino acids. CDR1 and CDR2 from the germline V gene are MGHRA and YSYEKL. CDR3 residues: CASSPLDRGPTNEKLFF. CDR3 bases: TGCGCCAGCAGCCCCCTAGACAGGGGGCCAACTAATGAAAAACTGTTTTTT.

The chain combines TRBV11-1 with TRBJ1-1, with a possible D match to TRBD1 (6 bases). The germline V gene encodes CDR1 SGHAT and CDR2 FQDESV (reference sequence). V lost 5 bases and J lost 12, with 19 bases in between. The CDR3 totals 13 residues. The DNA of the CDR3 is TGTGCCAGCAGCGCGACGAACAGGGTGGGGACTTTCTTT. It is translated as CASSATNRVGTFF.

This clone has just one count. The V call is TRBV4-2, the J call TRBJ2-2; possibly TRBD2 for D (6 bases). The V end lost 2 bases, the J end lost 6 bases, and 16 bases lay between the germline ends. The CDR3 runs 16 residues. Germline V CDR1 and CDR2: LGHNA, YNFKEQ. CDR3 region: CASSQKAGTSAGELFF. CDR3 in DNA: TGTGCCAGCAGCCAAAAAGCGGGCACTTCGGCCGGGGAGCTGTTTTTT.

The chain uses TRBV5-1 and TRBJ2-5; a weak D match, TRBD1 (5 bases). CDR3 length: 17 residues. Trimming took 3 bases from V and 5 from J, leaving 23 bases between them. From germline, CDR1 is SGHRS and CDR2 YFSETQ. The CDR3 is CASSSGTGDPVTETQYF. DNA for the CDR3: TGCGCCAGCAGCTCTGGAACAGGTGATCCCGTGACGGAGACCCAGTACTTC.

As for this clone: The junction departs from the called germline gene at one end, perhaps through a read error. This chain joins TRBV18 and TRBJ2-7, with a possible D match to TRBD2 (5 bases). The V gene's germline CDR1 is KGHSH and CDR2 LQKENI. The CDR3 sequence is 14 residues long. CDR3 coding DNA: TGTGCCAGCTCACCTTTCGAGGGTAGCGCCCAAGAGGACTTC. It yields the protein CASSPFEGSAQEDF.

J is TRBJ2-7 and V is TRBV14; D unclear. The CDR3 is 10 amino acids. Trimming removed 8 bases at V and 6 bases at J, with 8 bases between. Germline V gene lookup returns CDR1 SGHDN and CDR2 FVKESK. In nucleotides, the CDR3 is TGTGCCAGCGGCGGAAGCGAGCAGTACTTC. Residues: CASGGSEQYF.

This sequence joins TRBV5-1 and TRBJ2-3, with 13 bases aligning to TRBD2. Germline V lookup: CDR1 SGHRS, CDR2 YFSETQ. The CDR3 consists of 14 residues. The trim removed 9 bases at V and 4 bases at J, leaving 5 bases unmatched. CDR3 coding DNA: TGCGCCACCACTAGCGGGAGGGCGTCAGATACGCAGTATTTT. This gives the protein CATTSGRASDTQYF. Together with reference TRBV5-1 and TRBJ2-3, the CDR3 gives the full variable domain: KAGVTQTPRYLIKTRGQQVTLSCSPISGHRSVSWYQQTPGQGLQFLFEYFSETQRNKGNFPGRFSGRQFSNSRSEMNVSTLELGDSALYLCATTSGRASDTQYFGPGTRLTVL.

The chain links TRBV27 to TRBJ2-2, with D possibly TRBD1 on 5 matching bases. Germline V gene data show CDR1 as MNHEY and CDR2 as SMNVEV (reference sequence). This CDR3 is built from 14 residues. V lost 6 bases and J 5 bases, leaving 13 bases between the germline ends. The chain's CDR3 is CASRRQGDTGELFF. Here the CDR3 DNA reads TGTGCCAGCAGGAGGCAGGGCGATACCGGGGAGCTGTTTTTT.